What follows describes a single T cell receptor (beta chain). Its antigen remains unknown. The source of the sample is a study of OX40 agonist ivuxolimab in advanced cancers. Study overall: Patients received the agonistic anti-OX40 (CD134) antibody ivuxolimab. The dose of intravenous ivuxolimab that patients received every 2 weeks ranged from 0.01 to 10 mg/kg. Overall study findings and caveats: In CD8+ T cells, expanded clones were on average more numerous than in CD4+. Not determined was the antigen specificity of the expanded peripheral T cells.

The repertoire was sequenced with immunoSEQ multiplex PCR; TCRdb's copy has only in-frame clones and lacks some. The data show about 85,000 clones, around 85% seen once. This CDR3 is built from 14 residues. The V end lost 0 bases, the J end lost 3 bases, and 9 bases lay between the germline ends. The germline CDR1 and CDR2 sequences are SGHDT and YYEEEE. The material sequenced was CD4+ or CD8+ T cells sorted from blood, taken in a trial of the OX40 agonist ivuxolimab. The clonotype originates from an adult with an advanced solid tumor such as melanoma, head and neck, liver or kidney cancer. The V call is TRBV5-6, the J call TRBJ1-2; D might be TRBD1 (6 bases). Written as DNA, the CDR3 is TGTGCCAGCAGCTTGGGGACAGTGGACTATGGCTACACCTTC. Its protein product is CASSLGTVDYGYTF.